The clone carrying this TCR beta chain was observed once. Sequencing used immunoSEQ multiplex PCR; TCRdb keeps in-frame clones, though not all of them. The sample carries around 90,000 clones, 80% to 90% recorded once. This record belongs to a study of glioma-infiltrating T cells after dendritic cell vaccination. Germline CDR1 reads KGHSH; CDR2 reads LQKENI. The CDR3 has 13 amino acids. The V gene lost 3 bases and the J gene lost 2 bases, with 8 bases spanning the gap. Stated time point: after dendritic cell vaccination, including at tumor progression/relapse. This receptor was obtained from a human donor with glioblastoma. This chain links TRBV18 with TRBJ2-7; D is unresolved. The sequencing here drew on blood, taken after dendritic cell vaccination. Here the CDR3 DNA reads TGTGCCAGCTCACCGGCAGTAACCTACGAGCAGTACTTC. It specifies CASSPAVTYEQYF.